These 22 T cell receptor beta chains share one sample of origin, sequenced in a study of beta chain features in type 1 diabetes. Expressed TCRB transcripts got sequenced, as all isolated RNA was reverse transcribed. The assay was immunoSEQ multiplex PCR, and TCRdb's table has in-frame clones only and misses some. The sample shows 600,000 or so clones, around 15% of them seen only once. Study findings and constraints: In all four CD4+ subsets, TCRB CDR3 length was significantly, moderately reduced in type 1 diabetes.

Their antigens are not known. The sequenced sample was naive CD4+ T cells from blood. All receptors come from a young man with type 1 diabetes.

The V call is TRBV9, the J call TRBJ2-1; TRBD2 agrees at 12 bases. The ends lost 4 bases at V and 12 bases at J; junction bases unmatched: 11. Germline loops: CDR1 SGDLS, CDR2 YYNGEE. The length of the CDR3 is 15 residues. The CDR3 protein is CASSTLGLAGEGQFF. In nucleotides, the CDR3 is TGTGCCAGCAGCACCTTGGGACTAGCGGGCGAAGGGCAGTTCTTC.

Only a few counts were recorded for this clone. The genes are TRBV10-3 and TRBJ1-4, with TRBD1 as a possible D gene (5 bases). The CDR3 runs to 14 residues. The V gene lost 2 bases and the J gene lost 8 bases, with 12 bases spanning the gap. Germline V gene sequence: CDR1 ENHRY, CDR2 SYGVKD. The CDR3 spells CAISEPDRREKLFF. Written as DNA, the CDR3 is TGTGCCATCAGTGAGCCCGACAGACGGGAAAAACTGTTTTTT.

This CDR3 is CASSQEWAQGGTGELFF. DNA of the CDR3: TGCGCCAGCAGCCAAGAATGGGCCCAGGGGGGCACCGGGGAGCTGTTTTTT. The V and J genes are TRBV4-3 and TRBJ2-2; D possibly corresponds to TRBD1 (7 bases). CDR1 is LGHNA and CDR2 is YSLEER in the germline V gene. The V end lost 0 bases, the J end lost 4 bases, and 15 bases lay between the germline ends. This CDR3 spans 17 amino acids.

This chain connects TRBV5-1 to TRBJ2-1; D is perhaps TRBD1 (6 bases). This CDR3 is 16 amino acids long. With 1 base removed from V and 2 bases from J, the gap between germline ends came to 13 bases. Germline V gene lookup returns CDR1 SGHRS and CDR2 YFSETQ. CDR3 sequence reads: CASSLMQGSPYNEQFF. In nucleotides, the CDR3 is TGCGCCAGCAGCTTGATGCAGGGGTCACCCTACAATGAGCAGTTCTTC.

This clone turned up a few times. The CDR3 reads CASSYSGTGDEFF. The DNA for the CDR3 is TGTGCCAGCAGTTACTCGGGGACAGGCGACGAGTTCTTC. This chain uses TRBV6-6 with TRBJ2-1; TRBD1 agrees at 8 bases. The CDR3 is 13 amino acids. V trimming: 0 bases; J trimming: 14 bases; junction bases outside the gene matches: 6. Germline V gene sequence: CDR1 MNHNY, CDR2 SVGAGI (reference sequence).

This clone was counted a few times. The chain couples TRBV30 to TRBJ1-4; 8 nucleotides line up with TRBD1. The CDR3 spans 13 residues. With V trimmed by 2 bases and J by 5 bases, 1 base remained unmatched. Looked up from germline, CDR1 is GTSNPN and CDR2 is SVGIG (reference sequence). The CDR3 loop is CAWSRTGNEKLFF. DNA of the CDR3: TGTGCCTGGAGTCGGACAGGGAATGAAAAACTGTTTTTT.

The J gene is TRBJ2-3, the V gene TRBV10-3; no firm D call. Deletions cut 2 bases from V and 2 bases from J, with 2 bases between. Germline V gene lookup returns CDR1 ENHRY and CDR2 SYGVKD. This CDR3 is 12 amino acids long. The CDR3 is CAISEATDTQYF. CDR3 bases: TGTGCCATCAGTGAGGCCACAGATACGCAGTATTTT.

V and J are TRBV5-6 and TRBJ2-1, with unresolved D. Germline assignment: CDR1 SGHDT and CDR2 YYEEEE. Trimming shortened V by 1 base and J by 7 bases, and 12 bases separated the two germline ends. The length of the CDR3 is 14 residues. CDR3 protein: CASSLWYPPNEQFF. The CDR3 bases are TGTGCCAGCAGCTTGTGGTACCCCCCGAATGAGCAGTTCTTC. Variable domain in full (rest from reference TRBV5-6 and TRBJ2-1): DAGVTQSPTHLIKTRGQQVTLRCSPKSGHDTVSWYQQALGQGPQFIFQYYEEEERQRGNFPDRFSGHQFPNYSSELNVNALLLGDSALYLCASSLWYPPNEQFFGPGTRLTVL.

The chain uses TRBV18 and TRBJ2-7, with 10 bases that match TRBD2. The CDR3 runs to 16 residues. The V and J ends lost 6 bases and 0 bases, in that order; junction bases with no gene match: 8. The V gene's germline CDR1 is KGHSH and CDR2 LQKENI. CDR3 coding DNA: TGTGCCAGCTCGCCTAGCCTAGCGGGGGTCTCCTACGAGCAGTACTTC. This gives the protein CASSPSLAGVSYEQYF.

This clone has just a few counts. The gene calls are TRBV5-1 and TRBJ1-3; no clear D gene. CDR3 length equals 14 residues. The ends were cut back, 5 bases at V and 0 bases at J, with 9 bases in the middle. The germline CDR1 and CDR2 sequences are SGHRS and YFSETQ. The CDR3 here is CASRGSASGNTIYF. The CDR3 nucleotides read TGCGCCAGCAGAGGGTCAGCCTCTGGAAACACCATATATTTT.

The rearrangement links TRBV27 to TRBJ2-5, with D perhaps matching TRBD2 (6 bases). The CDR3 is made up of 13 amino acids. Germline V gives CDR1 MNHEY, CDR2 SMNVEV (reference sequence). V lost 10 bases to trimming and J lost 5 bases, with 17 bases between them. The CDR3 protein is CATKDYPVETQYF. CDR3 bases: TGTGCCACTAAGGACTACCCGGTGGAGACCCAGTACTTC.

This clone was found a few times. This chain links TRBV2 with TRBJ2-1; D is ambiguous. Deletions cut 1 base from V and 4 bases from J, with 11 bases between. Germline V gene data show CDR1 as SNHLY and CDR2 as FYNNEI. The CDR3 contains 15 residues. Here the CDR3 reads CASSEGRARYNEQFF. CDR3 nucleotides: TGTGCCAGCAGTGAAGGTCGGGCTAGATACAATGAGCAGTTCTTC. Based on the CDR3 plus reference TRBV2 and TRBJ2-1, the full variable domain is EPEVTQTPSHQVTQMGQEVILRCVPISNHLYFYWYRQILGQKVEFLVSFYNNEISEKSEIFDDQFSVERPDGSNFTLKIRSTKLEDSAMYFCASSEGRARYNEQFFGPGTRLTVL.

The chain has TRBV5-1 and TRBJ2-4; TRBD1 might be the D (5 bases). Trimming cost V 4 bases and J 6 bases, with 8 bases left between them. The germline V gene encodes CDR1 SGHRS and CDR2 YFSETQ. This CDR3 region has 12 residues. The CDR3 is CASSPQGNIQYF. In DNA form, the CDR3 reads TGCGCCAGCAGCCCCCAGGGAAACATTCAGTACTTC.

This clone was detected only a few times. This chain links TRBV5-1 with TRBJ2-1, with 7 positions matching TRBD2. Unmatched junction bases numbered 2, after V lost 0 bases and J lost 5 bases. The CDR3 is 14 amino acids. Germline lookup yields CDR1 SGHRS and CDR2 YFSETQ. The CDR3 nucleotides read TGCGCCAGCAGCTTGGGACTAGCCAACAATGAGCAGTTCTTC. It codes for CASSLGLANNEQFF.

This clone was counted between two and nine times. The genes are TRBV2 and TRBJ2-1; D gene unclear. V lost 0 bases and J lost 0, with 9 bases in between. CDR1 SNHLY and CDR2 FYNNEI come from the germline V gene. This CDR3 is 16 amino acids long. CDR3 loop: CASSEAGASSYNEQFF. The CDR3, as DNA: TGTGCCAGCAGTGAAGCCGGCGCTAGCTCCTACAATGAGCAGTTCTTC.

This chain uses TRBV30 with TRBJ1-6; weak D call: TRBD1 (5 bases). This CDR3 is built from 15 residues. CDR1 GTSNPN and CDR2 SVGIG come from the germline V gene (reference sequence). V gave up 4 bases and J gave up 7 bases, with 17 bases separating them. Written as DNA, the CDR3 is TGTGCCTGGACCGTGGGGGGGGTCGGAAATTCACCCCTCCACTTT. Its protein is CAWTVGGVGNSPLHF.

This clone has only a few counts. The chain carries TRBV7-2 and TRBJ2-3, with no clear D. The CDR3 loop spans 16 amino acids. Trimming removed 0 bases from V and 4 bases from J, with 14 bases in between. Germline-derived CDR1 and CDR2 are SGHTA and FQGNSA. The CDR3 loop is CASSLALLGRPDTQYF. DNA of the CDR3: TGTGCCAGCAGCTTAGCGCTTTTAGGCCGCCCAGATACGCAGTATTTT.

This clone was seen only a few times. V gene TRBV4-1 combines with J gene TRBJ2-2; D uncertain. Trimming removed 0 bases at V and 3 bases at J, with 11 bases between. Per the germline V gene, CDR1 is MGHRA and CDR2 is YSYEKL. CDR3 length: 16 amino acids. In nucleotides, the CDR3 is TGCGCCAGCAGCCAAGATCGGGTTCGGTACACCGGGGAGCTGTTTTTT. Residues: CASSQDRVRYTGELFF.

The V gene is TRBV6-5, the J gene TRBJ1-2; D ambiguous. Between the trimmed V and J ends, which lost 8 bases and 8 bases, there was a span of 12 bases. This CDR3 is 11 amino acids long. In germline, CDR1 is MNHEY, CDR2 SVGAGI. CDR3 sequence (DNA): TGTGCCAGCTCCAATTTGGGGGGCTACACCTTC. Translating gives CASSNLGGYTF.

For the CDR3, the DNA is TGCAGCTCCCGAGGAGGGTCAGAGACCCAGTACTTC. Amino acids: CSSRGGSETQYF. J is TRBJ2-5 and V is TRBV29-1, with a possible D match to TRBD2 (6 bases). The CDR3 covers 12 residues. Trimming took 8 bases from V and 4 from J, leaving 14 bases between them. In germline, CDR1 is SQVTM, CDR2 ANQGSEA. Filled out from reference TRBV29-1 and TRBJ2-5, the complete variable domain reads SAVISQKPSRDICQRGTSLTIQCQVDSQVTMMFWYRQQPGQSLTLIATANQGSEATYESGFVIDKFPISRPNLTFSTLTVSNMSPEDSSIYLCSSRGGSETQYFGPGTRLLVL.

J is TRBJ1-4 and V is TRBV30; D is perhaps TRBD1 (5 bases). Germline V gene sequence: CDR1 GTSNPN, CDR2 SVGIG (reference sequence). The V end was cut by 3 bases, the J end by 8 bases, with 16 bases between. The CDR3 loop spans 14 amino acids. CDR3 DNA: TGTGCCTGGAGGGACCAGGGAATAGGGGAAAAACTGTTTTTT. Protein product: CAWRDQGIGEKLFF.

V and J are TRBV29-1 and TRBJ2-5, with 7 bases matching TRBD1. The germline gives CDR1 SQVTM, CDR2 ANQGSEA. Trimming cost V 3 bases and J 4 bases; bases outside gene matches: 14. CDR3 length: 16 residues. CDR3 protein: CSVDGVVEGGGETQYF. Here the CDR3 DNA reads TGCAGCGTTGATGGTGTGGTCGAAGGGGGCGGAGAGACCCAGTACTTC.